This T cell receptor (beta chain) is drawn from a study of identical twins. Findings of the study overall: The study found that models underestimated out-of-frame TCR alpha sharing in monozygotic twins. There was an excess of low generation probability in the out-of-frame alpha sequences that twins shared.

This clonotype was seen more than once but under ten times. The antigen is undetermined. Germline CDR1 reads MDHEN; CDR2 reads SYDVKM. The ends were cut back, 5 bases at V and 5 bases at J, with 18 bases in the middle. There are 16 residues in the CDR3. Template switching (which added a universal primer site) was used, and cDNA carried unique molecular identifiers. One entry per CDR3 protein results from TCRdb running MiXCR on the 5' RACE reads. The repertoire consists of approximately 680,000 distinct CDR3 sequences, with just over 7% occurring once and the leading ten covering 1.6%. No donor was unhealthy or non-Caucasian. The sample also formed part of further work on yellow fever vaccine responses in identical twins.

V and J are TRBV28 and TRBJ2-2; tentatively, D is TRBD2 (6 bases). The TCR comes from a woman aged 18-29 years in good health. The sequenced sample consisted of PBMCs. CDR3 in DNA: TGTGCCAGCAGTGGTCCTGTCGCTGGGAGGACCGGGGAGCTGTTTTTT. This gives the protein CASSGPVAGRTGELFF.